The 19 T cell receptor beta chains given below trace back to one sample, sequenced in a study of blood T cell repertoires in COVID-19. The protocol was immunoSEQ multiplex PCR, while the TCRdb copy is restricted to in-frame clones and leaves out a portion. The repertoire holds some 150,000 clones, with over 80% as singletons. Sequencing was carried out using peripheral blood. The receptors stem from a woman aged 55-75 years who had recovered from COVID-19.

J is TRBJ2-2 and V is TRBV7-2; maybe TRBD1 (5 bases). V lost 2 bases, J lost 5 bases, and 15 bases lay in between. The CDR3 consists of 16 residues. The germline gives CDR1 SGHTA, CDR2 FQGNSA. CDR3 sequence reads: CASSLLATARTGELFF. The DNA of the CDR3 is TGTGCCAGCAGCTTACTTGCGACAGCAAGAACCGGGGAGCTGTTTTTT. The full variable domain, with the rest looked up from reference TRBV7-2 and TRBJ2-2, is GAGVSQSPSNKVTEKGKDVELRCDPISGHTALYWYRQSLGQGLEFLIYFQGNSAPDKSGLPSDRFSAERTGGSVSTLTIQRTQQEDSAVYLCASSLLATARTGELFFGEGSRLTVL.

The V call is TRBV2, the J call TRBJ1-4; D is uncertain. CDR1 is SNHLY, CDR2 FYNNEI, per germline. The CDR3 sequence is 15 residues long. Trimming took off 4 bases at V and 0 bases at J, with 9 bases between the two ends. CDR3 in amino acids: CASSAQAATNEKLFF. CDR3 coding DNA: TGTGCCAGCAGTGCCCAGGCCGCAACTAATGAAAAACTGTTTTTT.

The CDR3: CASSQQTGPMNTEAFF. The CDR3 nucleotides are TGCGCCAGCAGCCAACAGACAGGACCCATGAACACTGAAGCTTTCTTT. The chain employs TRBV4-1 and TRBJ1-1; maybe TRBD1 (6 bases). Trimming stripped 2 bases from V and 0 bases from J, with 13 bases between. Germline V CDR1 and CDR2: MGHRA, YSYEKL. This CDR3 has 16 residues.

This chain uses TRBV9 with TRBJ1-1; 7 bases are shared with TRBD1. J gave up 6 bases and V 8 bases, and 13 bases lay outside the gene matches. The CDR3 is 14 residues long. Per the germline V gene, CDR1 is SGDLS and CDR2 is YYNGEE. The CDR3 DNA is TGTGCCAGTGCCCAGGGGGGAGGAATCTCTGAAGCTTTCTTT. This codes for CASAQGGGISEAFF.

The J gene is TRBJ2-7, the V gene TRBV9; 7 nucleotides line up with TRBD2. This CDR3 is 14 amino acids long. V shed 4 bases, J shed 0 bases, and the junction held 4 bases outside the gene matches. Germline CDR1 reads SGDLS; CDR2 reads YYNGEE. DNA of the CDR3: TGTGCCAGCAGCCCGGGACTACTCTCCTACGAGCAGTACTTC. Translating gives CASSPGLLSYEQYF.

The count of this clone is one. The chain is built from TRBV14 and TRBJ1-5; D is possibly TRBD1 (6 bases). Germline values: CDR1 SGHDN, CDR2 FVKESK. The CDR3 contains 15 residues. V dropped 0 bases and J dropped 5 bases, with 11 bases sitting between them. The CDR3 region has the DNA TGTGCCAGCAGCCAAGAGGGGGCCCAGGATCAGCCCCAGCATTTT. This translates into CASSQEGAQDQPQHF.

The chain uses TRBV5-1 and TRBJ1-2, with D possibly being TRBD1 (6 bases). Germline-derived CDR1 and CDR2 are SGHRS and YFSETQ. The CDR3 is 14 amino acids. V was trimmed by 3 bases and J by 3 bases, leaving 12 bases between them. CDR3 sequence (DNA): TGCGCCAGCAGCTGGACAGCCGTAGACTATGGCTACACCTTC. Translation: CASSWTAVDYGYTF. Full variable domain (remainder filled in from reference TRBV5-1 and TRBJ1-2): KAGVTQTPRYLIKTRGQQVTLSCSPISGHRSVSWYQQTPGQGLQFLFEYFSETQRNKGNFPGRFSGRQFSNSRSEMNVSTLELGDSALYLCASSWTAVDYGYTFGSGTRLTVV.

The chain recombines TRBV27 with TRBJ1-5, with D tentatively TRBD1 (5 bases). V lost 3 bases and J 8 bases, leaving 14 bases between the germline ends. This CDR3 region has 14 residues. From germline, CDR1 is MNHEY and CDR2 SMNVEV (reference sequence). The CDR3 loop is CASSFSGQGEPQHF. The CDR3, as DNA: TGTGCCAGCAGTTTTTCTGGTCAAGGGGAGCCCCAGCATTTT.

This sequence joins TRBV7-3 and TRBJ2-2; TRBD2 matches 10 bases. CDR3 length equals 15 residues. V was pared by 5 bases and J by 5 bases, with 5 bases of the junction left unmatched. Germline V gene lookup returns CDR1 SGHTA and CDR2 FQGTGA. The CDR3 region is CASSTSGARTGELFF. In DNA form, the CDR3 reads TGTGCCAGCAGCACTAGCGGGGCAAGGACCGGGGAGCTGTTTTTT.

The chain combines TRBV2 with TRBJ1-5; TRBD1 agrees at 9 bases. After removal of 7 bases from V and 2 bases from J, the junction contained 6 bases not matched to a gene. This CDR3 region has 15 residues. Germline CDR1 SNHLY, CDR2 FYNNEI. In nucleotides, the CDR3 is TGTGCCAGCACCCGGGACAGGGATGGCAATCAGCCCCAGCATTTT. Protein: CASTRDRDGNQPQHF.

The sample holds one count of this clone. The chain employs TRBV28 and TRBJ2-5; the D gene is possibly TRBD1 (5 bases). This CDR3 spans 12 amino acids. Germline CDR1 MDHEN, CDR2 SYDVKM. V was trimmed by 2 bases and J by 7 bases, leaving 8 bases between them. CDR3 protein: CASSLRGGTQYF. The CDR3 bases are TGTGCCAGCAGTTTAAGGGGCGGGACCCAGTACTTC.

The V call is TRBV2, the J call TRBJ2-6; TRBD2 agrees at 9 bases. From germline, CDR1 is SNHLY and CDR2 FYNNEI. CDR3 length: 18 residues. J was trimmed by 2 bases and V by 4 bases; bases with no gene match: 9. The CDR3 loop reads CASSGVGGGAPGANVLTF. The CDR3 DNA follows: TGTGCCAGCAGTGGAGTCGGCGGGGGGGCCCCTGGGGCCAACGTCCTGACTTTC.

This chain links TRBV11-3 with TRBJ1-1; D unresolved. In germline, CDR1 is SGHNT, CDR2 YENEEA. V was clipped by 1 base and J by 11 bases, with 17 bases between them. This CDR3 comprises 14 residues. The CDR3 DNA sequence: TGTGCCAGCAGCTTAGGAGGAGGAGCAGCGGTCGCTTTCTTT. This sequence encodes CASSLGGGAAVAFF. The entire variable domain, with the rest obtained from reference TRBV11-3 and TRBJ1-1, is as follows: EAGVVQSPRYKIIEKKQPVAFWCNPISGHNTLYWYLQNLGQGPELLIRYENEEAVDDSQLPKDRFSAERLKGVDSTLKIQPAELGDSAVYLCASSLGGGAAVAFFGQGTRLTVV.

This clone was seen once. The CDR3 sequence: CASTIPRGGMNTEAFF. In DNA form, the CDR3 reads TGTGCCAGCACCATACCCCGGGGGGGAATGAACACTGAAGCTTTCTTT. The V and J genes are TRBV28 and TRBJ1-1; a possible D gene is TRBD1 (5 bases). The CDR3 contains 16 residues. V lost 7 bases and J 0 bases, leaving 18 bases between the germline ends. Germline V gene sequence: CDR1 MDHEN, CDR2 SYDVKM.

V is TRBV5-8 and J is TRBJ2-7, with 9 bases identical to TRBD1. V lost 4 bases, J lost 6 bases, and 5 bases stayed unmatched. Per the germline V gene, CDR1 is SGHTS and CDR2 is YDEGEE. This CDR3 spans 13 amino acids. For the CDR3, the DNA is TGTGCCAGCAGCAGGGGGACAGGGTTCGAGCAGTACTTC. This sequence encodes CASSRGTGFEQYF.

The chain carries TRBV4-3 and TRBJ1-6; D unresolved. V shed 0 bases and J shed 6 bases, with 12 bases lying between them. The germline V gene has CDR1 LGHNA and CDR2 YSLEER. The CDR3 sequence is 16 residues long. The CDR3, as DNA: TGCGCCAGCAGCCAAGATGTCAGGTCCCCTAATTCACCCCTCCACTTT. Its translation: CASSQDVRSPNSPLHF.

The chain is built from TRBV7-7 and TRBJ2-5; maybe TRBD2 (6 bases). V lost 3 bases and J lost 5, with 13 bases in between. The germline V gene encodes CDR1 SSHAT and CDR2 FNYEAQ (reference sequence). This CDR3 comprises 14 residues. The CDR3 is CASSFGGAVETQYF. In nucleotides, the CDR3 is TGTGCCAGCAGCTTTGGAGGGGCTGTGGAGACCCAGTACTTC.

This clone came up once. The chain carries TRBV9 and TRBJ2-2, with a weak D call TRBD1 (6 bases). This CDR3 contains 13 residues. V gave up 4 bases and J gave up 6 bases, with 10 bases separating them. Germline values: CDR1 SGDLS, CDR2 YYNGEE. The CDR3 nucleotides are TGTGCCAGCAGCCCGCAGGGGCCCGGGGAGCTGTTTTTT. Protein sequence: CASSPQGPGELFF. Drawing the rest from reference TRBV9 and TRBJ2-2, the complete variable domain is DSGVTQTPKHLITATGQRVTLRCSPRSGDLSVYWYQQSLDQGLQFLIQYYNGEERAKGNILERFSAQQFPDLHSELNLSSLELGDSALYFCASSPQGPGELFFGEGSRLTVL.

J is TRBJ2-4 and V is TRBV19, with D maybe TRBD2 (6 bases). The CDR3 has 13 amino acids. The ends were cut back, 5 bases at V and 8 bases at J, with 13 bases in the middle. The germline gives CDR1 LNHDA, CDR2 SQIVND (reference sequence). The CDR3 loop reads CASSGLTRDIQYF. CDR3 nucleotides: TGTGCCAGTAGTGGACTAACAAGGGACATTCAGTACTTC. Full variable domain (remainder filled in from reference TRBV19 and TRBJ2-4): DGGITQSPKYLFRKEGQNVTLSCEQNLNHDAMYWYRQDPGQGLRLIYYSQIVNDFQKGDIAEGYSVSREKKESFPLTVTSAQKNPTAFYLCASSGLTRDIQYFGAGTRLSVL.